The 24 T cell receptor beta chains below were found in one sample sequenced in a study of response to subunit inactivated influenza vaccine (dated by TCRdb to 2017 to 2018). Library preparation employed RT-PCR. Instrument on record: Illumina HiSeq 2500. TCRdb redid the processing of the public reads, applying fastp at Q25 and MiXCR, and retained in-frame beta chains. Identical CDR3 proteins give one entry, which carries the most common genes and DNA. The sample has about 620,000 distinct CDR3 sequences on record, around 11% of them singletons. Approximately 9.9% of the sample goes to the ten largest clones. This sample also appeared in a second study, on T cells expressing NK-cell markers. Taken from the second paper: 5'RACE template switching, by which a universal primer site and unique molecular identifiers were added, was used to make TCR beta cDNA libraries.

The sequenced sample was PBMCs from blood, obtained on the day of vaccination. These receptors came from a man between 45 and 60 years old who received an inactivated influenza vaccine. Donor details come from another sample of the same person, matched by shared clones.

This clonotype was picked up many times. The chain is built from TRBV7-9 and TRBJ1-1; D is unresolved. V lost 0 bases and J 4 bases, leaving 12 bases between the germline ends. Germline CDR1 is SEHNR and CDR2 is FQNEAQ (reference sequence). This CDR3 is built from 15 residues. In DNA form, the CDR3 reads TGTGCCAGCAGCTTAGCTGGTCCGTCGGGCACTGAAGCTTTCTTT. This translates into CASSLAGPSGTEAFF.

This chain links TRBV12-3 or TRBV12-4 with TRBJ2-7, with D uncertain. Deletions cut 6 bases from V and 1 base from J, with 19 bases between. The CDR3 runs 16 residues. CDR3 sequence reads: CASSPLNGYPSYEQYF. CDR3 in DNA: TGTGCCAGCAGCCCCCTGAACGGATATCCTTCCTACGAGCAGTACTTC.

The chain combines TRBV19 with TRBJ2-1, with TRBD1 identical over 9 bases. The CDR3 is 14 residues long. V gave up 8 bases and J gave up 3 bases; unmatched junction bases: 5. Germline-derived CDR1 and CDR2 are LNHDA and SQIVND (reference sequence). DNA for the CDR3: TGTGCCAGTCGGGGACAGGGACACTACAATGAGCAGTTCTTC. Its translation: CASRGQGHYNEQFF.

This clonotype has more than one count but fewer than ten. V and J are TRBV6-1 and TRBJ1-2, with 7 bases that match TRBD1. CDR1 and CDR2 (germline): MNHNS, SASEGT. This CDR3 has 14 amino acids. The V segment lost 10 bases and the J segment 1 base; nucleotides outside the gene matches: 9. CDR3 residues: CATHPGQHNYGYTF. The CDR3, as DNA: TGTGCCACCCATCCGGGACAGCATAACTATGGCTACACCTTC.

This clonotype was seen a handful of times. The V call is TRBV7-9, the J call TRBJ1-6; possibly TRBD1 for D (5 bases). V was trimmed by 4 bases and J by 8 bases, leaving 15 bases between them. The CDR3 consists of 15 residues. Germline lookup yields CDR1 SEHNR and CDR2 FQNEAQ (reference sequence). Here the CDR3 DNA reads TGTGCCAGCAGCTCCCCCAGGGTCAGTCATTCACCCCTCCACTTT. This codes for CASSSPRVSHSPLHF. Drawing the rest from reference TRBV7-9 and TRBJ1-6, the complete variable domain is DTGVSQNPRHKITKRGQNVTFRCDPISEHNRLYWYRQTLGQGPEFLTYFQNEAQLEKSRLLSDRFSAERPKGSFSTLEIQRTEQGDSAMYLCASSSPRVSHSPLHFGNGTRLTVT.

The V gene is TRBV10-3, the J gene TRBJ1-2, with a weak D call TRBD1 (5 bases). Germline CDR1 and CDR2: ENHRY and SYGVKD. The length of the CDR3 is 17 residues. V was pared by 2 bases and J by 3 bases, with 19 bases between. The CDR3 sequence: CAISEPGARPYYYGYTF. For the CDR3, the DNA is TGTGCCATCAGTGAGCCCGGGGCACGTCCCTATTACTATGGCTACACCTTC.

CDR3 coding DNA: TGTGCCAGCAGCCCACAACAGGGGCATGAGCAGTTCTTC. It encodes CASSPQQGHEQFF. The chain is built from TRBV7-9 and TRBJ2-1; 7 bases match TRBD1. V lost 5 bases and J lost 8; bases outside the gene matches: 6. From germline, CDR1 is SEHNR and CDR2 FQNEAQ (reference sequence). This CDR3 is built from 13 residues.

This clonotype was seen a handful of times. The chain is built from TRBV29-1 and TRBJ2-1, with 8 bases aligning to TRBD1. Germline trimming cut 0 bases from V and 12 bases from J; bases unmatched to any gene: 4. This CDR3 spans 12 amino acids. Germline V gene sequence: CDR1 SQVTM, CDR2 ANQGSEA. CDR3 coding DNA: TGCAGCGTTGAAGATGGCGGACAGGGGCAGTTCTTC. It is translated as CSVEDGGQGQFF.

There are a few counts of this clonotype. V and J are TRBV5-1 and TRBJ1-1; TRBD1 matches 7 bases. This CDR3 has 13 amino acids. J gave up 8 bases and V 5 bases, and 9 bases lay outside the gene matches. CDR1 is SGHRS and CDR2 is YFSETQ in the germline V gene. CDR3 sequence: CASRTPGQKEAFF. Written as DNA, the CDR3 is TGCGCCAGCAGGACACCGGGACAGAAAGAAGCTTTCTTT.

The chain is built from TRBV20-1 and TRBJ1-5; TRBD1 is a possible D gene (5 bases). Trimming stripped 8 bases from V and 1 base from J, with 18 bases between. This CDR3 is 15 amino acids long. Germline assignment: CDR1 DFQATT and CDR2 SNEGSKA (reference sequence). The CDR3 bases are TGCAGTTCAGCGAGGGGCAAGGAAAGCAATCAGCCCCAGCATTTT. The encoded protein is CSSARGKESNQPQHF.

This chain links TRBV11-2 with TRBJ2-2; 7 bases match TRBD1. This CDR3 region has 17 residues. Per the germline V gene, CDR1 is SGHAT and CDR2 is FQNNGV. J was trimmed by 2 bases and V by 6 bases; bases with no gene match: 12. The CDR3 nucleotides read TGTGCCAGCAGTTTCAGGACCGGGACAGCCAACACCGGGGAGCTGTTTTTT. It yields the protein CASSFRTGTANTGELFF.

The rearrangement joins TRBV20-1 to TRBJ2-5; D is tentatively TRBD1 or TRBD2 (5 bases each). Germline V lookup: CDR1 DFQATT, CDR2 SNEGSKA (reference sequence). The germline V and J ends were trimmed by 4 bases and 4 bases, with 19 bases remaining between them. The CDR3 runs 15 residues. The CDR3 loop reads CSANPPGPLVETQYF. The CDR3, as DNA: TGCAGTGCTAACCCGCCGGGACCCCTGGTAGAGACCCAGTACTTC.

The rearrangement uses TRBV18 and TRBJ1-5; possible D gene TRBD1, 6 bases. This CDR3 has 14 amino acids. The germline V gene has CDR1 KGHSH and CDR2 LQKENI. Trimming removed 3 bases at V and 4 bases at J, with 10 bases between. CDR3 nucleotide sequence: TGTGCCAGCTCACCGAATACAGGGAATCAGCCCCAGCATTTT. Translation: CASSPNTGNQPQHF.

This clonotype was seen a handful of times. The chain combines TRBV9 with TRBJ2-1, with 9 bases identical to TRBD2. The CDR3 runs to 15 residues. Unmatched junction bases numbered 3, after V lost 0 bases and J lost 5 bases. Germline CDR1 is SGDLS and CDR2 is YYNGEE. The CDR3 spells CASSVASGKNNEQFF. The CDR3 DNA sequence: TGTGCCAGCAGCGTAGCTAGCGGGAAGAACAATGAGCAGTTCTTC.

This clonotype was seen repeatedly, ten times or more. The chain joins TRBV19 to TRBJ1-1; no clear D gene. Germline assignment: CDR1 LNHDA and CDR2 SQIVND (reference sequence). CDR3 length: 13 amino acids. V was clipped by 7 bases and J by 2 bases, with 11 bases between them. The CDR3 protein is CASNPRVNTEAFF. The CDR3 DNA reads TGTGCCAGTAACCCACGCGTAAACACTGAAGCTTTCTTT.

This clonotype was counted between two and nine times. The CDR3, as DNA: TGTGCCAGCTCACCACCGGGGGCGGACACCGGGGAGCTGTTTTTT. This translates into CASSPPGADTGELFF. The chain carries TRBV18 and TRBJ2-2; D perhaps matches TRBD1 (6 bases). The length of the CDR3 is 15 residues. Looked up from germline, CDR1 is KGHSH and CDR2 is LQKENI. V shed 0 bases and J shed 3 bases, with 8 bases lying between them.

This clonotype showed up just a few times. The chain joins TRBV3-1 to TRBJ2-5; unclear D gene. CDR1 is LGHDT and CDR2 is YNNKEL in the germline V gene (reference sequence). The germline V and J ends were trimmed by 1 base and 2 bases, with 14 bases remaining between them. The CDR3 runs 16 residues. CDR3 nucleotides: TGTGCCAGCAGCCAAGCTCCCACAAAAGAACAAGAGACCCAGTACTTC. It is translated as CASSQAPTKEQETQYF.

This clonotype was picked up many times. The J gene is TRBJ2-1, the V gene TRBV29-1; 7 nucleotides line up with TRBD2. Trimming at V came to 4 bases and at J to 0 bases, leaving 3 bases not matched to a gene. CDR3 length equals 14 residues. Germline lookup yields CDR1 SQVTM and CDR2 ANQGSEA. The CDR3, as DNA: TGCAGCGTTGTAGGCGGGAGCTCCTACAATGAGCAGTTCTTC. Protein product: CSVVGGSSYNEQFF.

This clonotype has a handful of counts. This chain joins TRBV15 and TRBJ1-4; no clear D gene. The CDR3 is 14 residues long. The V gene's germline CDR1 is LNHNV and CDR2 YYDKDF (reference sequence). Trimming removed 4 bases at V and 0 bases at J, with 6 bases between. The CDR3 protein is CATSKGTTNEKLFF. CDR3 nucleotides: TGTGCCACCAGCAAAGGGACAACTAATGAAAAACTGTTTTTT. The full variable domain, in which reference TRBV15 and TRBJ1-4 provide the parts outside the CDR3, is DAMVIQNPRYQVTQFGKPVTLSCSQTLNHNVMYWYQQKSSQAPKLLFHYYDKDFNNEADTPDNFQSRRPNTSFCFLDIRSPGLGDTAMYLCATSKGTTNEKLFFGSGTQLSVL.

The chain combines TRBV21-1 with TRBJ2-1; the table's D call, TRBD1, has no DNA check behind it. TRBV21-1 is recorded as a pseudogene. This CDR3 comprises 13 residues. The CDR3 DNA sequence: TGTGCCAACCAGACAGGGGTTTGTAATGAGCAGTTCTTC. Translation: CANQTGVCNEQFF.

This chain links TRBV7-2 with TRBJ2-7; D unresolved. Deletions cut 1 base from V and 4 bases from J, with 17 bases between. Per the germline V gene, CDR1 is SGHTA and CDR2 is FQGNSA. The CDR3 extends over 16 amino acids. The CDR3 spells CASSLVLGPEPYEQYF. CDR3 coding DNA: TGTGCCAGCAGCTTAGTACTGGGTCCGGAGCCTTACGAGCAGTACTTC.

The V call is TRBV24-1, the J call TRBJ1-2; D gene unclear. CDR3 length equals 14 residues. V was trimmed by 2 bases and J by 3 bases, leaving 9 bases between them. Germline values: CDR1 KGHDR, CDR2 SFDVKD. CDR3 DNA sequence: TGTGCCACCAGTGATTACAGCGGGGACTATGGCTACACCTTC. Protein: CATSDYSGDYGYTF.

CDR3 sequence (DNA): TGTGCCAGCAGCTCCGGACAGGGAAAGAAGCTGTTTTTT. Translated: CASSSGQGKKLFF. V is TRBV7-8 and J is TRBJ2-2; 8 bases fit TRBD1. With 4 bases clipped from V and 12 bases from J, the junction kept 7 bases outside the gene matches. The CDR3 sequence is 13 residues long. From germline, CDR1 is SGHVS and CDR2 FQNEAQ.

This clonotype was recorded many times. As DNA, the CDR3 is TGTGCCAGCAGTTACTCGTACAAACGGGACACCGGGGAGCTGTTTTTT. Translation: CASSYSYKRDTGELFF. V gene TRBV6-5 combines with J gene TRBJ2-2; D unclear. CDR3 length: 16 residues. Trimming cost V 0 bases and J 3 bases, with 11 bases left between them. The germline CDR1 and CDR2 sequences are MNHEY and SVGAGI.